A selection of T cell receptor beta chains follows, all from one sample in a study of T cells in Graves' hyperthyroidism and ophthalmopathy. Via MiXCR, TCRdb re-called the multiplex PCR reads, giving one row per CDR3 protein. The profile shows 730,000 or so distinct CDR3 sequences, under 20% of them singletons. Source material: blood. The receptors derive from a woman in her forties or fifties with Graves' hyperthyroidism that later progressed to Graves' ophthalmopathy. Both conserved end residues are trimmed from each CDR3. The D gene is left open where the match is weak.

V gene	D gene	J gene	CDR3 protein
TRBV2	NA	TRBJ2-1	ASRLGDEQF
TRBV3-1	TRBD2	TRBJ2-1	ASSPLSGTSNEQF
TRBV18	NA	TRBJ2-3	ASSLGEYTDTQY
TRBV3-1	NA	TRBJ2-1	ASSSGLSSYNEQF
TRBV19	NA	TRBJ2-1	ASSIWRRTGYEQF
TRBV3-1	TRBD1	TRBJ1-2	ASSFHHDRQGGSGYT
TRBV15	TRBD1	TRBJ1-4	ATSREATGGNEKLF
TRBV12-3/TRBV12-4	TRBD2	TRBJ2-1	ASSPGLAAPNEQF
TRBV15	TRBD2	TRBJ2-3	ATRSGTSGGTDTQY
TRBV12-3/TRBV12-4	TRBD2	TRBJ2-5	ASLLGLAGKETQY
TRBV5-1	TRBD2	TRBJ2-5	ASSFIGGAVETQY
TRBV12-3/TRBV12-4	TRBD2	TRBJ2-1	ASSRGLATYNEQF
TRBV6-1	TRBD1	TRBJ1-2	ASSPTGTGSTYGYT
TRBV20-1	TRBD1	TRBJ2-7	SARDRLSDRVTLSSYEQY
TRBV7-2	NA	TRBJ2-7	ASSQDWDPTYEQY
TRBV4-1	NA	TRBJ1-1	ASSQEDSWEAF
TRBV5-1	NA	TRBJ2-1	ASSLRTGDLKQF
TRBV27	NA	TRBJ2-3	ASSLRVRASRRTDTQY
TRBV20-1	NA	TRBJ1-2	SASVDAGYT
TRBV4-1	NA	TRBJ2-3	ASSQVHDPGSSTDTQY
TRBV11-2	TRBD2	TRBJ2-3	ASSFSSGGGQY
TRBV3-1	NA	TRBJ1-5	ASSQDLGGNQPQH
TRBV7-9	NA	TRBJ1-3	ASSFDINSGNTIY
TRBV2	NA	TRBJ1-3	ASSEAGGLLGGTIY
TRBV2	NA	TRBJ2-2	ASRESVRASTGELF
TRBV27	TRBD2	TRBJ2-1	ASSLPGLAGANEQF
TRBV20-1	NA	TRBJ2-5	SAIDTLQETQY
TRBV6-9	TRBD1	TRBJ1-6	ASSYNRGPNNSPLH
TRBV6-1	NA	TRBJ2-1	ASYLAGPYNEQF
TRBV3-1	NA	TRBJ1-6	ASSLGALPNGSPLH
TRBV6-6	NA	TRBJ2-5	ASSYYRERETQY
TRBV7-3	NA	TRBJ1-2	ASSFAAETNYGYT
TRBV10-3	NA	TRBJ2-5	AISESGGSGETQY
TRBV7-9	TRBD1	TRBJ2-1	ASSLGGQVYEQF
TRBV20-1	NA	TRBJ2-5	SAREGSRTGRRETQY
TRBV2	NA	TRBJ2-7	ASVRPDEQY
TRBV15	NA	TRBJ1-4	ATSRVGGPWEKLF
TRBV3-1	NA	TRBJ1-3	ASSQDLLPYSSTSSGNTIY
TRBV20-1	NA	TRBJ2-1	SAAGTGYNEQF
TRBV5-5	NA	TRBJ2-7	ASSLSVRLIYEQY
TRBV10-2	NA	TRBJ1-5	ASSELAGYGNQPQH
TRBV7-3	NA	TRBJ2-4	ASSSHGSNPFEY
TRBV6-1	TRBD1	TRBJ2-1	ASRGQGSSYNEQF
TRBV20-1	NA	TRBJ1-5	SARATPFGVNQPQH
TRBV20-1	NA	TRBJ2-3	SAKTRWNQNRVTDTQY
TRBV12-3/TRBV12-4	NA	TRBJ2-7	ASSPGLGTYEQY
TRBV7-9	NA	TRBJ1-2	ASSFARRRFGYT
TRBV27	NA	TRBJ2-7	ASSSRGANLYEQY
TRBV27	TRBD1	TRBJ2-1	ASSLRDRGQEQF
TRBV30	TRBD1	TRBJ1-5	AWSPGGSQPQH